The 2 T cell receptor beta chains below come from one sample, sequenced in a study of blood T cell repertoires in COVID-19. The method was immunoSEQ multiplex PCR; TCRdb's version includes in-frame clones alone and lacks a portion of them. The sample lists roughly 230,000 clones, approximately 89% occurring once. The source material was peripheral blood. Receptors were obtained from a woman aged 40 to 49 who had recovered from COVID-19.

The V call is TRBV30, the J call TRBJ2-5; 7 nucleotides match TRBD1. Germline trimming cut 5 bases from V and 6 bases from J; bases unmatched to any gene: 12. The germline V gene encodes CDR1 GTSNPN and CDR2 SVGIG (reference sequence). The length of the CDR3 is 14 residues. The CDR3 protein is CAWGPGTVEKTQYF. The CDR3 DNA is TGTGCCTGGGGGCCGGGGACAGTGGAGAAGACCCAGTACTTC.

V and J are TRBV2 and TRBJ1-3; the D gene is possibly TRBD1 (5 bases). The V gene lost 4 bases and the J gene lost 7 bases, with 14 bases spanning the gap. In germline, CDR1 is SNHLY, CDR2 FYNNEI. The CDR3 consists of 14 residues. CDR3 sequence: CASSAEGTTNTIYF. CDR3 nucleotides: TGTGCCAGCAGTGCCGAAGGGACTACCAACACCATATATTTT.